This T cell receptor beta chain was sequenced for a study of blood T cells in healthy people across ages. The people who gave samples were healthy Caucasians from Russia, aged roughly 6 to 100. The authors extracted at least 6 micrograms of total RNA per sample. It was with a sample-barcoded 5' primer and a J-beta primer mix that a second PCR of about 6 to 12 cycles was run. Template switching added a 12-random-nucleotide identifier to every cDNA molecule. MiXCR, run by TCRdb on the 5' RACE reads, gives a single entry per CDR3 protein. The sample yields about 1.6 million distinct CDR3 sequences, about 31% seen once. The CDR3 is 16 residues long. V was clipped by 5 bases and J by 0 bases, with 17 bases between them. Germline V gene data show CDR1 as DFQATT and CDR2 as SNEGSKA (reference sequence). The study's findings and limits: Strongly correlated with naive T cell percentage was TCR beta diversity.

Comments on this clonotype: The antigen remains undetermined.

This chain links TRBV20-1 with TRBJ1-5; TRBD1 is a possible D gene (6 bases). This TCR was recovered from a woman in her twenties or thirties in good health. Sequences were obtained from blood. CDR3 bases: TGCAGTGCTCAGTCAGGGGCCGATTATAGCAATCAGCCCCAGCATTTT. Translated, it gives CSAQSGADYSNQPQHF.